These T cell receptor beta chains were read from a single sample in a study of tumor-infiltrating lymphocytes in primary liver carcinoma. TCRdb re-analysed the multiplex PCR reads in MiXCR, keeping a single row per CDR3 protein. The sample has about 54,000 distinct CDR3 sequences; over 70% are singletons. The sample comprised liver tumor tissue from sampling region 2. Receptors were obtained from a man in his forties with primary liver carcinoma and hepatitis B virus infection. Both conserved end residues are part of each CDR3. The D gene is left open where the match is weak. Clone size appears in some rows only: once, few, many, or a class for an expanded clone.

>once|TRBJ1-6|TRBD1|TRBV11-2
CASTLQGTDSPLHF
TGTGCCAGCACCTTACAGGGGACGGATTCACCCCTCCACTTT
>.|TRBJ1-5|.|TRBV4-1
CASSRGGGDGQPRHF
TGCGCTAGCAGCCGAGGGGGAGGGGACGGCCAGCCCCGGCATTTT
>.|TRBJ1-5|.|TRBV12-3/TRBV12-4
CACSLARDQPQHF
TGTGCCTGCAGTTTAGCCAGAGATCAGCCCCAGCATTTT
>.|TRBJ2-2|TRBD2|TRBV11-2
CATSLVAPAGTGELFF
TGTGCCACCAGCCTAGTGGCGCCAGCGGGAACCGGGGAGCTGTTTTTT
>.|TRBJ2-7|.|TRBV2
CASSLWDGGGEQYF
TGTGCCAGCAGTTTATGGGACGGGGGAGGCGAGCAGTACTTC
>.|TRBJ2-7|.|TRBV11-2
CASSLVGGASAYEKCF
TGTGCCAGCAGCTTAGTGGGTGGAGCTTCCGCCTACGAGAAGTGCTTC
>.|TRBJ2-2|TRBD2|TRBV7-8
CASSSLASGGRSGELLF
TGTGCCAGTAGCTCCCTTGCCAGCGGAGGGAGGAGCGGGGAGCTGTTATTT
>.|TRBJ2-3|.|TRBV10-2
CASTQGLELAQYF
TGCGCCAGCACCCAGGGGCTCGAACTAGCCCAGTATTTT
>.|TRBJ1-6|.|TRBV11-2
CARNLQSSYTSPLHF
TGTGCCCGCAACTTACAGAGCTCCTATACTTCACCCCTCCACTTT
>once|TRBJ2-5|TRBD2|TRBV10-3
CAMSESSSGREWQETQYF
TGTGCCATGAGTGAGTCCTCTAGCGGGAGGGAATGGCAAGAGACCCAGTACTTC
>.|TRBJ2-5|.|TRBV7-3
CPSSLGAEKQETQYF
TGTCCCAGCAGCTTAGGGGCAGAGAAGCAAGAGACCCAGTACTTC
>.|TRBJ1-5|.|TRBV20-1
CSARDLLPSQPQHF
TGCAGTGCTAGAGATTTACTCCCGTCTCAGCCCCAGCATTTT
>many|TRBJ2-5|TRBD2|TRBV5-1
CASSLGASGSETQYF
TGCGCCAGCAGCTTGGGCGCTAGCGGGAGTGAGACCCAGTACTTC
>.|TRBJ2-7|.|TRBV7-9
CASSLAAGQALRDQYF
TGTGCCAGCAGCTTAGCGGCGGGCCAAGCCTTGCGCGACCAGTACTTC
>.|TRBJ2-3|.|TRBV6-1
CASNPGVGATDTQYF
TGTGCCAGCAATCCTGGGGTGGGTGCCACAGATACGCAGTATTTT
>few|TRBJ2-1|TRBD2|TRBV7-3
CASSLGWASGRFDNEQFF
TGTGCCAGCAGCTTGGGTTGGGCTAGCGGGAGGTTCGACAATGAGCAGTTCTTC
>.|TRBJ2-3|.|TRBV29-1
CSVLLPVVVDTHYF
TGCAGCGTTCTTCTTCCGGTAGTGGTAGATACGCACTATTTT
>medium-sized|TRBJ2-1|.|TRBV13
CASSLRDLQFF
TGTGCCAGCAGCTTAAGGGACTTGCAGTTCTTC
>.|TRBJ2-5|.|TRBV5-1
CASSLVGRDEAQYF
TGCGCCAGCAGCTTGGTCGGCAGGGACGAGGCCCAGTACTTC
>many|TRBJ2-7|TRBD1|TRBV28
CASSLQGESYEQYF
TGTGCCAGCAGTTTACAGGGGGAATCCTACGAGCAGTACTTC
>.|TRBJ2-2|.|TRBV11-2
CTSNLGIRTGELFF
TGTACCAGCAACTTAGGGATCCGGACCGGGGAGCTGTTTTTT
>.|TRBJ1-1|TRBD1|TRBV29-1
CNVTRQGLGAFF
TGCAATGTTACTCGACAGGGGCTCGGAGCTTTCTTT
>.|TRBJ2-3|.|TRBV29-1
CSVELWERGAADTQYF
TGCAGCGTTGAACTCTGGGAGAGGGGAGCTGCAGATACGCAGTATTTT
>many|TRBJ2-4|.|TRBV18
CASSPLAKNIQYF
TGTGCCAGCTCACCACTAGCCAAAAACATTCAGTACTTC
>.|TRBJ2-7|.|TRBV4-2
CANSQSPGPDDEQYF
TGTGCCAACAGCCAATCTCCGGGACCCGATGACGAGCAGTACTTC
>.|TRBJ1-5|.|TRBV6-6
CASSYRVEYSNQSQHF
TGTGCTAGCAGTTACCGAGTAGAATATAGCAATCAGTCCCAGCATTTT
>.|TRBJ2-1|TRBD2|TRBV14
CASSAIAGAYDEQFF
TGTGCCAGCAGTGCCATAGCGGGAGCCTACGATGAGCAGTTCTTC
>.|TRBJ1-1|.|TRBV4-1
CASSQDGAVQAFF
TGCGCCAGCAGCCAAGATGGCGCGGTTCAAGCTTTCTTT
>many|TRBJ2-3|.|TRBV29-1
CSVESWQGPDTQYF
TGCAGCGTTGAGTCGTGGCAGGGCCCAGATACGCAGTATTTT
>.|TRBJ2-2|TRBD2|TRBV29-1
CSVEEGGRENTEELFF
TGCAGCGTTGAAGAAGGTGGGAGGGAGAACACCGAGGAACTGTTTTTT
>.|TRBJ2-7|TRBD2|TRBV7-8
CASSFPLLAGGSYEQYF
TGTGCCAGCAGCTTCCCCTTACTAGCGGGAGGTTCCTACGAGCAGTATTTC
>.|TRBJ1-6|.|TRBV11-2
CASSLQSPYNSHLHF
TGTGCCAGCAGCTTACAGAGTCCCTATAATTCACACCTCCACTTT
>.|TRBJ2-7|.|TRBV11-2
CANSLTDSAYEQYF
TGCGCCAACAGCTTAACTGACAGTGCCTACGAGCAGTACTTC
>many|TRBJ2-7|TRBD2|TRBV10-3
CAITSGLAGGGGYEQYF
TGTGCCATAACATCGGGACTAGCGGGAGGTGGAGGCTACGAGCAGTACTTC
>.|TRBJ1-1|.|TRBV6-5
CVSRYGGVNTEAFF
TGTGTCAGCCGTTACGGCGGGGTGAACACTGAAGCTTTCTTT
>.|TRBJ2-1|.|TRBV11-2
CASSFIEQNNGQFF
TGTGCCAGCAGCTTTATCGAGCAAAACAATGGGCAGTTTTTC
>.|TRBJ1-1|.|TRBV29-1
CSIRQALNTEAFF
TGCAGCATTCGACAGGCCTTGAACACTGAAGCTTTCTTT
>.|TRBJ2-5|.|TRBV6-6
CAGSTGIGKTQYF
TGTGCCGGTAGCACAGGGATAGGAAAGACCCAGTACTTC
>.|TRBJ2-3|.|TRBV5-5
CASSSERARTGIPGTDTHYF
TGTGCCAGCAGCTCGGAGCGTGCTCGTACCGGCATCCCAGGCACAGATACACACTATTTT
>.|TRBJ1-1|.|TRBV6-1
CASSLLSRAAFF
TGTGCCAGTAGCCTCCTTTCCAGGGCGGCTTTCTTT
>.|TRBJ2-2|TRBD1|TRBV11-2
CASSTPGQTNTGELFF
TGTGCCAGCAGCACCCCGGGACAGACAAACACCGGGGAGCTGTTTTTT
>.|TRBJ2-1|.|TRBV11-2
CASSTAAGSNEQFF
TGTGCAAGCAGCACCGCTGCAGGCAGTAATGAGCAGTTCTTC
>.|TRBJ2-7|.|TRBV12-3/TRBV12-4
CASTEPGLAFYEQCF
TGTGCCAGCACCGAACCGGGACTGGCTTTTTACGAACAGTGCTTC
>.|TRBJ2-7|.|TRBV6-1
CVTSLDRDSYKQYF
TGTGTCACCTCTCTAGACAGGGACTCCTACAAGCAGTACTTC